These T cell receptor beta chains were read from a single sample in a study of beta chain features in type 1 diabetes. Clones were sequenced by immunoSEQ multiplex PCR, and TCRdb holds only the in-frame ones, with some missing. The sample has hundreds of thousands of clones; roughly an eighth are singletons. Sequenced: naive CD4+ T cells from blood. The receptor source for this set is a man aged 18 to 29 with type 1 diabetes. Each CDR3 is given with its conserved first and last residue.

v_gene	CDR3aa
TRBV9	CASSVEDYGYTF
TRBV7-6	CASRSPGESGKTQYF
TRBV14	CASSPRTGGTGYTF
TRBV5-4	CASRVGTSVYTDTQYF
TRBV5-4	CASSLQDSGELFF
TRBV6-5	CASSRTSGGLYEQYF
TRBV4-2	CASSQDWDRVAYEQYF
TRBV7-2	CASSFSYEQYF
TRBV7-2	CASSFAGGGYNEQFF
TRBV30	CAFRVQGVLTNYGYTF
TRBV11-2	CASSLDERTSGRVGTDTQYF
TRBV6-1	CASFLPGRSTDTQYF
TRBV11-2	CASSSSIGGWTEAFF
TRBV7-9	CASSGDSNTEAFF
TRBV14	CASSPLRTGELFF
TRBV11-2	CASSLGRAADTQYF
TRBV30	CAWSVTNTGELFF
TRBV4-1	CASSQEIRGPYNEQFF
TRBV11-2	CASSSQWRGYGYTF
TRBV29-1	CSSHVQETQYF
TRBV9	CASSAGTGNTYEQYF
TRBV7-6	CASSRVQGGGYEQYF
TRBV28	CASSEGPQETQYF
TRBV30	CAWTKVGNQPQHF
TRBV19	CASSIDSLAEQFF
TRBV4-3	CASSQDWGPYEQYF
TRBV2	CASSEVAVGETQYF
TRBV11-3	CASSLAGSRGTEAFF
TRBV10-3	CAISRSEGANSPLHF
TRBV29-1	CSVVNGANVLTF
TRBV7-3	CASSLTGGSNEQFF
TRBV7-9	CASSFTQGDGYTF
TRBV14	CASSRGTSAYYNEQFF
TRBV29-1	CSFGQNTEAFF
TRBV7-2	CASSLLLRTGSYEQYF
TRBV2	CASSPEGAYNQPQHF
TRBV6-5	CASSDRGASYEQYF
TRBV4-1	CASSQGTSWGGQYF
TRBV28	CASSSPVGFWGRNQPQHF
TRBV19	CASSAAGRRAFF
TRBV2	CASSLISGANVLTF
TRBV20-1	CSASLHTEAFF
TRBV6-6	CAILAGGTDTQYF
TRBV28	CASRSGGPSSGANVLTF
TRBV10-3	CAIAGTNTGELFF
TRBV7-9	CASGDRVFYEQYF
TRBV14	CASSQDNHRTGELFF
TRBV16	CASSQNSYGYTF
TRBV9	CASSAPPEGSGSPLHF
TRBV7-9	CASSLSPTSRGEKLFF
TRBV5-4	CASSPGLANTDTQYF
TRBV29-1	CSVRGGTNQPQHF
TRBV7-2	CASREQTNTEAFF
TRBV11-3	CASSLKPFDEQYF
TRBV7-6	CASSLSGIDTQYF